A selection of T cell receptor beta chains follows, all from one sample in a study of radiotherapy plus CTLA-4 blockade in lung cancer. Profiled with immunoSEQ multiplex PCR; TCRdb holds only in-frame clones, not every one. The table lists 81,000 or so clones, less than 85% of them singletons. The sample in question was peripheral blood, obtained from a patient treated with radiotherapy plus ipilimumab. These receptors were taken from a human donor with non-small cell lung cancer who had stable disease on radiotherapy plus ipilimumab. CDR3s include the opening cysteine and the closing phenylalanine or tryptophan. D genes are given only for firm matches. A row's size may be missing; if present it is once, few, many or a size class.

TRBV27	NA	TRBJ2-7	TRBD1	CASSHRGYEQYF	TGTGCCAGCAGTCACAGGGGCTACGAGCAGTACTTC
TRBV6-6	few	TRBJ1-6	NA	CASSPGGTRPLHF	TGTGCCAGCAGCCCGGGGGGGACAAGACCCCTCCACTTT
TRBV5-1	NA	TRBJ2-7	NA	CASSYPGPGYEQYF	TGCGCCAGCAGCTATCCGGGTCCGGGCTACGAGCAGTACTTC
TRBV27	NA	TRBJ1-5	NA	CATGTQGSNQPQHF	TGTGCCACCGGCACCCAGGGAAGCAATCAGCCCCAGCATTTT
TRBV27	NA	TRBJ2-3	TRBD2	CASSLRGGTDTQYF	TGTGCCAGCAGTTTGCGGGGGGGGACAGATACGCAGTATTTT
TRBV5-1	NA	TRBJ1-2	NA	CASSLEGVPPYGYTF	TGCGCCAGCAGCTTGGAAGGGGTTCCTCCCTATGGCTACACCTTC
TRBV29-1	NA	TRBJ1-3	NA	CSVGAGTGNTIYF	TGCAGCGTTGGTGCGGGGACTGGAAACACCATATATTTT
TRBV6-1	NA	TRBJ2-1	TRBD1	CASTTRQGDNEQFF	TGTGCCAGCACAACTAGACAGGGAGATAATGAGCAGTTCTTC
TRBV11-3	NA	TRBJ2-7	NA	CASSPRAGGEQYF	TGTGCCAGCAGCCCCCGAGCGGGTGGCGAGCAGTACTTC
TRBV5-1	once	TRBJ2-3	NA	CASSLDRANTQYF	TGCGCCAGCAGCTTGGACCGGGCAAATACGCAGTATTTT
TRBV5-5	once	TRBJ1-5	NA	CASSLGVPGPNQPQHF	TGTGCCAGCAGCTTGGGGGTTCCGGGACCTAATCAGCCCCAGCATTTT
TRBV14	NA	TRBJ2-1	NA	CASSPPQLAYNEQFF	TGTGCCAGCAGCCCGCCGCAACTAGCTTACAATGAGCAGTTCTTC
TRBV6-1	NA	TRBJ1-3	NA	CASTVDRASGNTIYF	TGTGCCAGCACTGTCGACAGAGCCTCTGGAAACACCATATATTTT
TRBV7-9	few	TRBJ2-5	NA	CASRPMAGDAETQYF	TGTGCCAGCAGACCCATGGCAGGGGATGCGGAGACCCAGTACTTC
TRBV15	NA	TRBJ2-7	TRBD1	CATSSDPGTGFEQYF	TGTGCCACCAGCAGTGATCCCGGGACAGGGTTCGAGCAGTACTTC
TRBV5-5	NA	TRBJ2-6	TRBD1	CASSWQGASGANVLTF	TGTGCCAGCAGCTGGCAGGGGGCCTCTGGGGCCAACGTCCTGACTTTC
TRBV7-9	NA	TRBJ1-2	NA	CASSSTDLGGYTF	TGTGCCAGCAGCTCAACGGACCTGGGAGGCTACACCTTC
TRBV6-4	NA	TRBJ2-3	NA	CASSVQRADTQYF	TGTGCCAGCAGTGTACAGCGGGCTGATACGCAGTATTTT
TRBV15	NA	TRBJ1-2	TRBD1	CATSTGGTGFFYGYTF	TGTGCCACCAGCACCGGCGGGACAGGGTTTTTCTATGGCTACACCTTC
TRBV5-4	NA	TRBJ2-7	TRBD2	CASSFSGGAAYEQYF	TGTGCCAGCAGCTTTAGCGGGGGGGCCGCTTACGAGCAGTACTTC
TRBV6-6	NA	TRBJ2-7	NA	CASSYSMTGEQYF	TGTGCCAGCAGTTACTCGATGACAGGAGAGCAGTACTTC
TRBV28	NA	TRBJ2-7	TRBD1	CASRRRQGDIYEQYF	TGTGCCAGCAGGCGGAGACAGGGGGATATCTACGAGCAGTACTTC
TRBV19	NA	TRBJ2-7	NA	CASSIDTGSYEQYF	TGTGCCAGTAGTATAGATACAGGTTCGTACGAGCAGTACTTC
TRBV11-2	NA	TRBJ2-7	NA	CASSFRQPMGEQYF	TGTGCCAGCAGCTTTAGACAGCCAATGGGGGAGCAGTACTTC
TRBV27	NA	TRBJ2-7	NA	CASRGRLSHEQYF	TGTGCCAGCAGAGGTCGACTCTCGCACGAGCAGTACTTC
TRBV6-1	NA	TRBJ1-6	TRBD1	CASSDRDSGSPLHF	TGTGCCAGCAGTGACCGGGACAGTGGTTCACCCCTCCACTTT
TRBV6-5	NA	TRBJ1-1	TRBD1	CASDPTGGMNTEAFF	TGTGCCAGCGACCCGACAGGGGGCATGAACACTGAAGCTTTCTTT
TRBV9	few	TRBJ2-2	TRBD1	CASSPGTGTTNTGELFF	TGTGCCAGCAGCCCCGGGACAGGGACGACAAACACCGGGGAGCTGTTTTTT
TRBV7-3	NA	TRBJ1-1	NA	CASSLSQYTEAFF	TGTGCCAGCAGCTTGTCACAGTACACTGAAGCTTTCTTT
TRBV14	NA	TRBJ1-2	NA	CASSQVGTGTSYGYTF	TGTGCCAGCAGCCAAGTAGGGACGGGGACGTCCTATGGCTACACCTTC
TRBV9	NA	TRBJ2-3	TRBD2	CASSPRLALRTDTQYF	TGTGCCAGCAGCCCTCGACTAGCGCTACGCACAGATACGCAGTATTTT
TRBV19	once	TRBJ2-4	NA	CASSTSGGGSAKNIQYF	TGTGCCAGTAGTACGTCAGGTGGGGGTTCGGCCAAAAACATTCAGTACTTC
TRBV9	NA	TRBJ2-3	NA	CASSRGGQSADTQYF	TGTGCCAGCAGTCGAGGGGGGCAAAGCGCAGATACGCAGTATTTT
TRBV29-1	NA	TRBJ2-7	NA	CSVGTGPYEQYF	TGCAGCGTGGGGACGGGACCCTACGAGCAGTACTTC
TRBV7-9	few	TRBJ2-1	NA	CAMRRGEGRNEQFF	TGTGCCATGCGTAGGGGCGAGGGGAGGAATGAGCAGTTCTTC
TRBV7-3	NA	TRBJ1-2	NA	CASSLVHGNGYTF	TGTGCCAGCAGCTTAGTACACGGCAATGGCTACACCTTC
TRBV7-6	NA	TRBJ2-7	NA	CASSALLSSYEQYF	TGTGCCAGCAGCGCTTTACTAAGCTCCTACGAGCAGTACTTC
TRBV19	NA	TRBJ1-6	TRBD1	CASTHLTGTGISPLHF	TGTGCCAGTACCCACCTGACCGGGACAGGGATTTCACCCCTCCACTTT
TRBV5-6	NA	TRBJ2-5	TRBD2	CASSRLAGGQETQYF	TGTGCCAGCTCGAGACTAGCGGGGGGGCAAGAGACCCAGTACTTC
TRBV7-6	NA	TRBJ2-7	NA	CANSLTGSSSDEQYF	TGTGCCAACAGCCTTACCGGCAGTTCCTCCGACGAGCAGTACTTC
TRBV28	few	TRBJ1-5	NA	CASSPRRSQPQHF	TGTGCCAGCAGTCCGCGTAGGAGTCAGCCCCAGCATTTT
TRBV28	NA	TRBJ2-1	TRBD2	CASRLAGGPPYNEQFF	TGTGCCAGCAGACTAGCGGGGGGGCCTCCCTACAATGAGCAGTTCTTC
TRBV18	NA	TRBJ1-5	NA	CASSPASIHSNQPQHF	TGTGCCAGCTCACCAGCGTCCATTCATAGCAATCAGCCCCAGCATTTT
TRBV9	NA	TRBJ2-2	TRBD1	CASSVRSTGAVNTGELFF	TGTGCCAGCAGCGTACGATCGACAGGGGCCGTGAACACCGGGGAGCTGTTTTTT
TRBV29-1	NA	TRBJ2-1	TRBD2	CSVGLAGVGNEQFF	TGCAGCGTTGGACTAGCGGGAGTAGGAAATGAGCAGTTCTTC
TRBV11-3	NA	TRBJ1-1	NA	CASSIRTNTEAFF	TGTGCCAGCAGCATTCGGACGAACACTGAAGCTTTCTTT
TRBV6-1	NA	TRBJ2-6	TRBD1	CASSERTGGNSGANVLTF	TGTGCCAGCAGTGAGCGGACAGGGGGAAACTCTGGGGCCAACGTCCTGACTTTC
TRBV30	few	TRBJ1-6	TRBD1	CAWSKPTGGGSPLHF	TGTGCCTGGAGTAAACCAACAGGGGGCGGATCACCCCTCCACTTT
TRBV29-1	NA	TRBJ2-3	TRBD1	CSVGQGAGDTQYF	TGCAGCGTCGGACAGGGGGCCGGAGATACGCAGTATTTT
TRBV11-2	NA	TRBJ1-1	NA	CASSLAFRRTEAFF	TGTGCCAGCAGCCTAGCTTTTAGGCGGACTGAAGCTTTCTTT
TRBV2	few	TRBJ2-7	NA	CASSDSLLAQYF	TGTGCCAGCAGTGACAGTCTACTCGCGCAGTACTTC
TRBV6-1	NA	TRBJ2-1	NA	CASKAGTEYNEQFF	TGTGCCAGCAAAGCCGGGACTGAATACAATGAGCAGTTCTTC
TRBV5-6	NA	TRBJ2-5	NA	CASSLNRRETQYF	TGTGCCAGCAGCCTAAACAGACGGGAGACCCAGTACTTC
TRBV11-3	NA	TRBJ2-1	NA	CASSLQSNLVHEQFF	TGTGCCAGCAGCTTACAGTCGAATTTGGTCCATGAGCAGTTCTTC